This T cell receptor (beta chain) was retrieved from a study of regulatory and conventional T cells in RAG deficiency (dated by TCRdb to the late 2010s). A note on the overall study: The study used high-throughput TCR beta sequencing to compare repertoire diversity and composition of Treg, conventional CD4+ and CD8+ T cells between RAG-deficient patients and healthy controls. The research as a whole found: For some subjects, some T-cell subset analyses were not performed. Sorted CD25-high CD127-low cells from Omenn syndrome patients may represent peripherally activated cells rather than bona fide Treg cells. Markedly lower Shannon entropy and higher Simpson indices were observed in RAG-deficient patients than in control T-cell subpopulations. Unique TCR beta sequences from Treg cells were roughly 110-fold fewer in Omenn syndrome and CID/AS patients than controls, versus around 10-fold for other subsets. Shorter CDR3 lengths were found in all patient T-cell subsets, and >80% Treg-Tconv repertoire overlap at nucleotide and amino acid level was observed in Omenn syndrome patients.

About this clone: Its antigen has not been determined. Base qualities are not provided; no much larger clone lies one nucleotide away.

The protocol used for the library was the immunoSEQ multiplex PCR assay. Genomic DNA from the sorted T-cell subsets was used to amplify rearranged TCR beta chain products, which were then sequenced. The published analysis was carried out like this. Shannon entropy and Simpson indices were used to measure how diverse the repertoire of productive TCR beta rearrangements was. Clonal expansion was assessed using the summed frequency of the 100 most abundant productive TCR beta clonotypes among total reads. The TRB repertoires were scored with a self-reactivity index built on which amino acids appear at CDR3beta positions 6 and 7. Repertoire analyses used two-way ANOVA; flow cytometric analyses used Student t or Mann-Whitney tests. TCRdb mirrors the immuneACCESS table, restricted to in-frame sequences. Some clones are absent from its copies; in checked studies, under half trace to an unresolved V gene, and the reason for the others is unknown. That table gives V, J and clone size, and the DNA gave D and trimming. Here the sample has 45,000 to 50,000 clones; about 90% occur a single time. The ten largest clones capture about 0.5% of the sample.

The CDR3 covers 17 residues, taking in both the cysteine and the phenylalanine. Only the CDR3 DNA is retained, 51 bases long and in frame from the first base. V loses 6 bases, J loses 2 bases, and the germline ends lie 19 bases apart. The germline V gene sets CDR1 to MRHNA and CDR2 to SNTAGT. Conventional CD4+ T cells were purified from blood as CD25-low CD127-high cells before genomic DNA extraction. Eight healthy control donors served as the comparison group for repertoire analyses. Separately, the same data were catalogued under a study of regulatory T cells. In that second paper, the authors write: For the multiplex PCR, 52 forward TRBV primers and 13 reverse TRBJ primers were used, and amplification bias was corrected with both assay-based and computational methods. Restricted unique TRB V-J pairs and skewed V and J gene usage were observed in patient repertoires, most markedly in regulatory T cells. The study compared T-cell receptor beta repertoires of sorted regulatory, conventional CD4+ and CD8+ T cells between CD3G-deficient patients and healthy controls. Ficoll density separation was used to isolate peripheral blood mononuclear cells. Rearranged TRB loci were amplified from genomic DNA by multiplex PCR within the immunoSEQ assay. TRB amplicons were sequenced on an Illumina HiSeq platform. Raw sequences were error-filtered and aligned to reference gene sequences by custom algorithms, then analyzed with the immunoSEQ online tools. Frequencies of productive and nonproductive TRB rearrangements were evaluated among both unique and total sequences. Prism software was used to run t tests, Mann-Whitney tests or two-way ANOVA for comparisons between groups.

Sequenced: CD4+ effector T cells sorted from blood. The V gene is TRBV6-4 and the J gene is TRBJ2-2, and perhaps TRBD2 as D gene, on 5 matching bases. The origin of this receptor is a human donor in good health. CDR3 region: CASSEKLLADNTGELFF. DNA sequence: TGTGCCAGCAGCGAGAAACTCCTAGCTGATAACACCGGGGAGCTGTTTTTT.